This T cell receptor (beta chain) emerged from a study of blood T cell repertoires in COVID-19. The table came from immunoSEQ multiplex PCR; TCRdb's copy has only in-frame clones and leaves some out. The table records fewer than 200,000 clones, roughly 85% of them present only once. Trimming removed 3 bases at V and 10 bases at J, with 13 bases between. Germline-derived CDR1 and CDR2 are MNHEY and SVGAGI. This CDR3 spans 13 amino acids. The chain uses TRBV6-5 and TRBJ1-5, with D hard to call. This sequence was found in a woman aged 50 to 60 who had recovered from COVID-19. Material for sequencing was PBMCs or T cells enriched from blood (not recorded which). CDR3 loop: CASSYRPGLPQHF. The CDR3 DNA reads as TGTGCCAGCAGTTATCGCCCCGGGTTACCCCAGCATTTT.